The rows below give T cell receptor beta chains drawn from one sample of a study of CDR3 diversity in severe acne. Via MiXCR, TCRdb re-called the PCR reads, giving one row per CDR3 protein. The table includes about 90,000 distinct CDR3 sequences, 49% detected once. Sample: blood. These receptors were collected from a male donor with severe acne vulgaris. CDR3s include the opening cysteine and the closing phenylalanine or tryptophan. Size is omitted from some rows. Given values are once, few, many or a class for expanded clones.

TRBV29-1 | . | CSVEFGWPAGGYGYTF
TRBV24-1 | medium-sized | CATSDPGLAGPDEQFF
TRBV29-1 | . | CSVLVPRRPVSGELFF
TRBV7-9 | . | CASSLNRGSGCTF
TRBV24-1 | many | CATSFAGVNCNEQFF
TRBV5-1 | once | CASSGVAQPQHF
TRBV12-3/TRBV12-4 | . | CASSSRTGGEDTQYF
TRBV11-2 | few | CASSLEIVTGELFF
TRBV7-3 | . | CASSSTGAGANVLTF
TRBV11-1 | few | CASSPGTSTDTQYF
TRBV11-3 | . | CASSRGTASYTGELFF
TRBV2 | . | CASSEGQGSGEQYF
TRBV2 | . | CASSSGSFGYEQYF